Below, one T cell receptor (beta chain) is given with its context. CDR3 length: 14 amino acids. V was pared by 1 base and J by 9 bases, with 4 bases of the junction left unmatched. Germline loops: CDR1 SGHTA, CDR2 FQGTGA. This sample was included in a study of blood T cell repertoires in COVID-19. Study information: From the United States, Italy and Spain came samples of acute and convalescent COVID-19.

Original analysis: Estimates of nucleated cell counts were drawn from the amplification of reference gene primers. Using immunoSEQ multiplex PCR, the repertoire was profiled, and TCRdb retains in-frame clones only, with some absent. The V and J calls and the clone size are those of that table, but D and trimming were determined from the DNA. The sample holds a few hundred thousand clones; about nine tenths are singletons and the top ten take roughly 4%. Source material: peripheral blood. The chain carries TRBV7-3 and TRBJ2-1; 9 bases agree with TRBD1. The sequence was obtained from a man between 60 and 70 years old who had recovered from COVID-19. CDR3 in amino acids: CASSLNDRGVEQFF. The CDR3 DNA reads as TGTGCCAGCAGCTTAAACGACAGGGGGGTTGAGCAGTTCTTC.